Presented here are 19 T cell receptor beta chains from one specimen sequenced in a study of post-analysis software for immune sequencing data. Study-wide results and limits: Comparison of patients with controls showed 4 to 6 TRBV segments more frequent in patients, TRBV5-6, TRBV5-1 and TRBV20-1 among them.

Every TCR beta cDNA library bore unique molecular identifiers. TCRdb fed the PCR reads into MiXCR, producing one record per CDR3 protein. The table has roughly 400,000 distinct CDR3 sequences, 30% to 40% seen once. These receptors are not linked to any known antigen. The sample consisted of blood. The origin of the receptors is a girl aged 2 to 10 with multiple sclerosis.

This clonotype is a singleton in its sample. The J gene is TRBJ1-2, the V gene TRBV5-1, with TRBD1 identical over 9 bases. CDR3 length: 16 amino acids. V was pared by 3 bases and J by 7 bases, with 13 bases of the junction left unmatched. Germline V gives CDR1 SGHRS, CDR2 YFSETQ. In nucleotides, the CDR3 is TGCGCCAGCAGCTCGTTAACAGGGGGCAGTGGGGTTGGCTACACCTTC. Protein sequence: CASSSLTGGSGVGYTF.

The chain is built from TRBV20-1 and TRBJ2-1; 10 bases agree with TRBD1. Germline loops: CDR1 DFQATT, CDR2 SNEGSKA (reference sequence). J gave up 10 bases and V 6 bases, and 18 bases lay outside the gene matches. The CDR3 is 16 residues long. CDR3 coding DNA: TGCAGTGCAAATCCCCGGGACAGGGGTAATCCGGACGAGCAGTTCTTC. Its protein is CSANPRDRGNPDEQFF.

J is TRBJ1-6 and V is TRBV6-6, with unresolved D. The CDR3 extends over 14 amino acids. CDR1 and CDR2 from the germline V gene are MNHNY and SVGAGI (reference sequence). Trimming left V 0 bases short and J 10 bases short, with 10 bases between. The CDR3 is CASSYSFRESPLHF. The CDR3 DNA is TGTGCCAGCAGTTACTCATTCCGGGAGTCACCCCTCCACTTT.

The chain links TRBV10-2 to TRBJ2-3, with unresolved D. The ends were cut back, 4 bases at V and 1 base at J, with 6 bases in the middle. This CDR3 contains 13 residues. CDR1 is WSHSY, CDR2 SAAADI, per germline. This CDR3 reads CASSAPGTDTQYF. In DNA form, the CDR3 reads TGCGCCAGCAGTGCGCCTGGCACAGATACGCAGTATTTT.

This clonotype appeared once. The CDR3 bases are TGTGCCAGCAGCCAGCGGCCGAGCTCCTACAATGAGCAGTTCTTC. Encoded protein: CASSQRPSSYNEQFF. This chain links TRBV3-1 with TRBJ2-1, with D unresolved. Trimming removed 3 bases from V and 0 bases from J, with 9 bases in between. Per germline, CDR1 LGHDT and CDR2 YNNKEL (reference sequence). This CDR3 region has 15 residues.

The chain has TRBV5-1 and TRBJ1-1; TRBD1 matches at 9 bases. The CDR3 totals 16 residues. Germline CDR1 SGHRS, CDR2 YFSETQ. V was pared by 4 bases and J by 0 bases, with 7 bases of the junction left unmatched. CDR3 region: CASSQLQGAVNTEAFF. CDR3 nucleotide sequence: TGCGCCAGCAGCCAATTACAGGGGGCGGTGAACACTGAAGCTTTCTTT.

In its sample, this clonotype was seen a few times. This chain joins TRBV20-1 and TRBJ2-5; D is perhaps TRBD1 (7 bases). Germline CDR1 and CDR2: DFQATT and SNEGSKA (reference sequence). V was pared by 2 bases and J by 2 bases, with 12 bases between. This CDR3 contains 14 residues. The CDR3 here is CSARTQGGQETQYF. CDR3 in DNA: TGCAGTGCTAGAACGCAGGGGGGTCAAGAGACCCAGTACTTC.

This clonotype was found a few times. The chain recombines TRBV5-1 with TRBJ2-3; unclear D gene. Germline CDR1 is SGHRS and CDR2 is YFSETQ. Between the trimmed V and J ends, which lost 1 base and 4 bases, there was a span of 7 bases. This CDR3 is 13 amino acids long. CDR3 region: CASSLIEPDTQYF. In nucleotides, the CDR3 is TGCGCCAGCAGCTTGATAGAGCCAGATACGCAGTATTTT.

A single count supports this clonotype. In nucleotides, the CDR3 is TGTGCCAGCAGCCCCAAACACCCTAAGAAAGTCCAAGAGACCCAGTACTTC. Its protein product is CASSPKHPKKVQETQYF. The chain has TRBV21-1 and TRBJ2-5. TRBV21-1 is shown as a pseudogene. This CDR3 spans 17 amino acids.

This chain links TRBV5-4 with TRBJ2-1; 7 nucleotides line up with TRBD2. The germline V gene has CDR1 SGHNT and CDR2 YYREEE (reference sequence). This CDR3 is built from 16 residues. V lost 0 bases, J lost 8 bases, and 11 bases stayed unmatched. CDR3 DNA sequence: TGTGCCAGCAGCTTGGGGGTCGGAAGCGGGGTCTATGAGCAGTTCTTC. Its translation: CASSLGVGSGVYEQFF.

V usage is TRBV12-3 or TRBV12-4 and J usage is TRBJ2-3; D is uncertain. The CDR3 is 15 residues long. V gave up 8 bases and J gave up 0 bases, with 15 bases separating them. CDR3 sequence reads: CASSVTTVSTDTQYF. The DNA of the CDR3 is TGTGCCAGCTCCGTAACAACAGTGAGCACAGATACGCAGTATTTT.

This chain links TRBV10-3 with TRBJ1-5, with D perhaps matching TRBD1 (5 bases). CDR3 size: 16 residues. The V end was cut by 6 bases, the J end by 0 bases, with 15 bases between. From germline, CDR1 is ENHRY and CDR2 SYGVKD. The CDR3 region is CAIRTDRHYSNQPQHF. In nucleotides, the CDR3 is TGTGCCATCAGGACCGACAGACACTATAGCAATCAGCCCCAGCATTTT.

CDR3 amino acids: CASSSRGGEQYF. CDR3 DNA: TGTGCCAGCAGCTCGAGGGGAGGGGAGCAGTACTTC. The rearrangement uses TRBV11-2 and TRBJ2-7; 7 nucleotides line up with TRBD2. The CDR3 has 12 amino acids. The trim removed 4 bases at V and 7 bases at J, leaving 4 bases unmatched. CDR1 and CDR2 (germline): SGHAT, FQNNGV.

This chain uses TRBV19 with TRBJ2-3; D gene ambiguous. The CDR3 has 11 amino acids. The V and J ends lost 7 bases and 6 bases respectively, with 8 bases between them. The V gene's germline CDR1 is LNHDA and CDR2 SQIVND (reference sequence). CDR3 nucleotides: TGTGCCAGTATCGACTCCGATACGCAGTATTTT. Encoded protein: CASIDSDTQYF.

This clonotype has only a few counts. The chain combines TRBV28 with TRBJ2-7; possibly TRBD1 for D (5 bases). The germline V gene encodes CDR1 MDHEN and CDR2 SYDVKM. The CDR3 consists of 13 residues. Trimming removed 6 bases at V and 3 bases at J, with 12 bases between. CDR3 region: CASRPIDSYEQYF. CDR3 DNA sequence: TGTGCCAGCAGACCTATTGACAGCTACGAGCAGTACTTC.

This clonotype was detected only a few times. CDR3 DNA sequence: TGTGCCAGCAGTTCCCTGACGCGCTACGAGCAGTACTTC. Amino acid sequence: CASSSLTRYEQYF. The chain couples TRBV27 to TRBJ2-7, with D hard to call. V lost 4 bases and J lost 3, with 10 bases in between. Germline V gene data show CDR1 as MNHEY and CDR2 as SMNVEV (reference sequence). This CDR3 has 13 amino acids.

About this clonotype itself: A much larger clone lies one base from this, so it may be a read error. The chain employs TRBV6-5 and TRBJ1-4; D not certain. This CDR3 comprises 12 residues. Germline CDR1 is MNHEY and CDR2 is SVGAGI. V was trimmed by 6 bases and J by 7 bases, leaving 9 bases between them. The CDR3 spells CASRAEREKLFF. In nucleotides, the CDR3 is TGTGCCAGCAGAGCAGAGCGTGAAAAACTGTTTTTT.

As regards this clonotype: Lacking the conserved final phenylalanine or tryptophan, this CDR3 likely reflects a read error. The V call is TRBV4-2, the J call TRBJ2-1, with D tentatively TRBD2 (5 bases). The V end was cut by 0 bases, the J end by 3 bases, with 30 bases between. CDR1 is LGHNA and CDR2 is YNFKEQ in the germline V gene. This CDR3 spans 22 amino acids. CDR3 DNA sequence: TGTGCCAGCAGCCAAGAGAGTAATCGCGGGCCTACCCTACTAGTCGGCTACAATGAGCAGTTCGTC. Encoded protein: CASSQESNRGPTLLVGYNEQFV.

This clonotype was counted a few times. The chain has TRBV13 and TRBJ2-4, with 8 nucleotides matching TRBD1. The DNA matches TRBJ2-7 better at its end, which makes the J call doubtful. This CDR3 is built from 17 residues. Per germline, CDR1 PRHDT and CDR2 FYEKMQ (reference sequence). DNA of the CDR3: TGTGCCAGCAGCTTAGGCCAGTCAGGGGGCAAATCCTACGAGCAGTACTTC. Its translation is CASSLGQSGGKSYEQYF.